This T cell receptor (beta chain) comes out of a study of Graves' ophthalmopathy and Graves' hyperthyroidism. About this clonotype itself: Its target is unknown.

The authors amplified TCR beta CDR3 regions from RNA transcripts. First-round RT-PCR used HTBI primers; second-round multiplex PCR followed. TCRdb ran MiXCR on the multiplex PCR reads and lists one entry per CDR3 protein. The sample consists of approximately 160,000 distinct CDR3 sequences, about two fifths of them appearing once. Germline CDR1 MDHEN, CDR2 SYDVKM. Trimming stripped 5 bases from V and 8 bases from J, with 19 bases between. The CDR3 consists of 16 residues. Findings and limits, study-wide: The model's ophthalmopathy progression predictions had just under 71% sensitivity and 72% to 75% specificity.

Donors with ophthalmopathy: moderate-to-severe activity, CAS ≥3, NOSPECS ≥4, duration under 3 months. The sequence was obtained from a man aged 25-45 years with Graves' ophthalmopathy. This rearrangement joins TRBV28 to TRBJ1-6, with D unclear. The specimen sequenced was peripheral blood. This CDR3 reads CASSMTGSLPDSPLHF. The CDR3 DNA follows: TGTGCCAGCAGTATGACCGGTTCCCTCCCGGATTCACCCCTCCACTTT.